This T cell receptor beta chain was recovered during a study of blood T cells in healthy people across ages. Study-level information: Per every two T cells, about one barcoded beta molecule was captured by template switching. Study results and caveats: Higher diversity and more naive CD4+ cells were features of long-lived donors, compared to aged donors.

Primed by a sample-barcoded 5' primer and a J-beta primer mix, a second PCR proceeded for about 6 to 11 cycles. TCRdb reanalysed the 5' RACE reads using MiXCR and keeps one entry per CDR3 protein. Of 800,000 to 950,000 distinct CDR3 sequences listed, around 29% are singletons. Worth noting for this clonotype: Antigen: not known.

Germline V gene lookup returns CDR1 SGHDN and CDR2 FVKESK. The V gene lost 6 bases and the J gene lost 6 bases, with 11 bases spanning the gap. This CDR3 is built from 13 residues. Each donor gave roughly 9.8 milliliters of peripheral blood. The same sample was also used in a study of T cells of mothers and their children. That study reports: It was through the M1S primer of the second PCR that sample barcodes and 2-4 random nucleotides were added.

J is TRBJ2-2 and V is TRBV14; perhaps TRBD1 as D (6 bases). Sequenced sample: blood. This clonotype originated in a woman aged 40 to 50 in good health. The CDR3 spells CASRLQGPGELFF. The CDR3 DNA is TGTGCCAGCAGACTTCAGGGGCCCGGGGAGCTGTTTTTT.